Below, 16 T cell receptor beta chains from the same sample are listed, as sequenced in a study of blood T cell repertoires in COVID-19. The method was immunoSEQ multiplex PCR; TCRdb's version includes in-frame clones alone and lacks a portion of them. The sample holds 180,000 or so clones; approximately 86% are singletons and the top ten take more than 0.75%. The sample consisted of peripheral blood. The source of these receptors is a man between 18 and 29 years old with acute or convalescent COVID-19.

The chain employs TRBV28 and TRBJ1-1; possibly TRBD1 for D (6 bases). CDR1 is MDHEN and CDR2 is SYDVKM in the germline V gene. Trimming removed 6 bases at V and 4 bases at J, with 24 bases between. This CDR3 is built from 17 residues. CDR3 sequence reads: CASSHPRRGGAVTEAFF. In DNA form, the CDR3 reads TGTGCCAGCAGCCATCCCCGTCGGGGGGGCGCGGTCACTGAAGCTTTCTTT.

The chain recombines TRBV29-1 with TRBJ2-7; D is undetermined. The CDR3 is 12 residues long. Germline V gene data show CDR1 as SQVTM and CDR2 as ANQGSEA. Trimming shortened V by 7 bases and J by 1 base, and 11 bases separated the two germline ends. The CDR3 spells CSALGLSYEQYF. In DNA, the CDR3 is TGCAGCGCACTGGGCCTGTCCTACGAGCAGTACTTC.

This clone has only one observation. CDR3 amino acids: CASSYETATEAFF. The CDR3 DNA follows: TGTGCCAGCAGTTACGAGACAGCTACTGAAGCTTTCTTT. The J gene is TRBJ1-1, the V gene TRBV6-5; weak D call: TRBD1 (5 bases). Per the germline V gene, CDR1 is MNHEY and CDR2 is SVGAGI. V dropped 2 bases and J dropped 5 bases, with 9 bases sitting between them. The CDR3 runs 13 residues.

The chain employs TRBV19 and TRBJ2-7, with TRBD2 identical over 8 bases. V gave up 5 bases and J gave up 4 bases; unmatched junction bases: 10. Germline CDR1 reads LNHDA; CDR2 reads SQIVND (reference sequence). The CDR3 contains 15 residues. In nucleotides, the CDR3 is TGTGCCAGTAGTCCCCCCGGGGGGGCCTTGTACGAGCAGTACTTC. Residues: CASSPPGGALYEQYF.

The genes are TRBV11-2 and TRBJ2-1; 8 bases fit TRBD2. CDR1 and CDR2 (germline): SGHAT, FQNNGV. The CDR3 has 16 amino acids. V lost 1 base, J lost 4 bases, and 6 bases stayed unmatched. CDR3 nucleotide sequence: TGTGCCAGCAGCTTAGGGTATAGCGGGGTATACAATGAGCAGTTCTTC. This encodes CASSLGYSGVYNEQFF. Based on the CDR3 plus reference TRBV11-2 and TRBJ2-1, the full variable domain is EAGVAQSPRYKIIEKRQSVAFWCNPISGHATLYWYQQILGQGPKLLIQFQNNGVVDDSQLPKDRFSAERLKGVDSTLKIQPAKLEDSAVYLCASSLGYSGVYNEQFFGPGTRLTVL.

V and J are TRBV28 and TRBJ1-1; 9 positions match TRBD1. In germline, CDR1 is MDHEN, CDR2 SYDVKM. The J segment lost 1 base and the V segment lost 5 bases, leaving 5 bases of the junction unmatched. The CDR3 spans 15 residues. In DNA form, the CDR3 reads TGTGCCAGCAGTAACAGGGGGCGCGGGAACACTGAAGCTTTCTTT. Protein sequence: CASSNRGRGNTEAFF.

This clone was seen just once. CDR3 protein: CASSAILDSGEQYV. The CDR3 region has the DNA TGTGCCAGCAGCGCAATACTGGACAGCGGAGAGCAGTACGTC. The rearrangement links TRBV5-6 to TRBJ2-7; D is possibly TRBD1 (6 bases). The CDR3 covers 14 residues. The V end lost 4 bases, the J end lost 7 bases, and 18 bases lay between the germline ends. Germline V gene sequence: CDR1 SGHDT, CDR2 YYEEEE.

This clone was detected a few times. The chain links TRBV10-3 to TRBJ1-3; no clear D gene. V shed 4 bases and J shed 0 bases, with 10 bases lying between them. This CDR3 contains 15 residues. The germline CDR1 and CDR2 sequences are ENHRY and SYGVKD. The CDR3 DNA sequence: TGTGCCATCAGTGGATTTGGAGTCTCTGGAAACACCATATATTTT. This encodes CAISGFGVSGNTIYF.

This sequence joins TRBV19 and TRBJ1-5; D might be TRBD1 (5 bases). Germline CDR1 reads LNHDA; CDR2 reads SQIVND (reference sequence). Trimming stripped 1 base from V and 7 bases from J, with 11 bases between. This CDR3 contains 14 residues. CDR3 protein: CASSIGQGQQPQHF. CDR3 nucleotides: TGTGCCAGTAGTATAGGTCAGGGCCAACAGCCCCAGCATTTT.

V is TRBV7-9 and J is TRBJ2-3, with D perhaps TRBD1 (6 bases). Germline V gene lookup returns CDR1 SEHNR and CDR2 FQNEAQ (reference sequence). The CDR3 totals 12 residues. The ends were cut back, 3 bases at V and 7 bases at J, with 8 bases in the middle. CDR3 protein: CASSLDSNTQYF. In DNA form, the CDR3 reads TGTGCCAGCAGCTTGGACAGTAATACGCAGTATTTT.

The rearrangement uses TRBV27 and TRBJ2-1; D perhaps matches TRBD2 (6 bases). Germline CDR1 is MNHEY and CDR2 is SMNVEV (reference sequence). The CDR3 is made up of 14 amino acids. Trimming removed 6 bases at V and 7 bases at J, with 16 bases between. CDR3 in DNA: TGTGCCAGCAGCCGCGGGGCCCCACCAAATGAGCAGTTCTTC. Translated: CASSRGAPPNEQFF.

The CDR3 loop reads CASSQDGGGHDTQYF. CDR3 DNA: TGTGCCAGCAGCCAAGATGGAGGCGGGCACGATACGCAGTATTTT. V usage is TRBV3-1 (or the pseudogene TRBV3-2) and J usage is TRBJ2-3; a possible D gene is TRBD2 (5 bases). The CDR3 is made up of 15 amino acids. Germline-derived CDR1 and CDR2 are LGHDT and YNNKEL (reference sequence). Trimming took 0 bases from V and 6 from J, leaving 13 bases between them.

The chain employs TRBV19 and TRBJ1-1; a possible D gene is TRBD1 (6 bases). The CDR3 extends over 15 amino acids. The V gene lost 5 bases and the J gene lost 2 bases, with 15 bases spanning the gap. Germline V lookup: CDR1 LNHDA, CDR2 SQIVND (reference sequence). The CDR3 coding sequence is TGTGCCAGTAGTCGGGACAAGGGTAAAAACACTGAAGCTTTCTTT. This translates into CASSRDKGKNTEAFF.

The chain uses TRBV23-1 and TRBJ2-3, with 8 bases aligning to TRBD2. TRBV23-1 carries the ORF label, with uncertain function. With 1 base clipped from V and 2 bases from J, the junction kept 11 bases outside the gene matches. This CDR3 spans 18 amino acids. CDR3 residues: CASSQLPSAGGNTDTQYF. DNA for the CDR3: TGCGCCAGCAGTCAATTGCCTAGTGCGGGGGGTAACACAGATACGCAGTATTTT.

The J gene is TRBJ1-6, the V gene TRBV5-1; D gene unclear. Germline loops: CDR1 SGHRS, CDR2 YFSETQ. Trimming took off 0 bases at V and 4 bases at J, with 8 bases between the two ends. This CDR3 contains 15 residues. CDR3 DNA sequence: TGCGCCAGCAGCTTGGGGCGGGATTATAATTCACCCCTCCACTTT. Translation gives CASSLGRDYNSPLHF.

V is TRBV27 and J is TRBJ2-1; 14 nucleotides match TRBD2. CDR3 length: 14 residues. From germline, CDR1 is MNHEY and CDR2 SMNVEV (reference sequence). Here the CDR3 reads CGSRTSGGLNEQFF. CDR3 bases: TGTGGGTCAAGGACTAGCGGGGGGTTGAATGAGCAGTTCTTC.